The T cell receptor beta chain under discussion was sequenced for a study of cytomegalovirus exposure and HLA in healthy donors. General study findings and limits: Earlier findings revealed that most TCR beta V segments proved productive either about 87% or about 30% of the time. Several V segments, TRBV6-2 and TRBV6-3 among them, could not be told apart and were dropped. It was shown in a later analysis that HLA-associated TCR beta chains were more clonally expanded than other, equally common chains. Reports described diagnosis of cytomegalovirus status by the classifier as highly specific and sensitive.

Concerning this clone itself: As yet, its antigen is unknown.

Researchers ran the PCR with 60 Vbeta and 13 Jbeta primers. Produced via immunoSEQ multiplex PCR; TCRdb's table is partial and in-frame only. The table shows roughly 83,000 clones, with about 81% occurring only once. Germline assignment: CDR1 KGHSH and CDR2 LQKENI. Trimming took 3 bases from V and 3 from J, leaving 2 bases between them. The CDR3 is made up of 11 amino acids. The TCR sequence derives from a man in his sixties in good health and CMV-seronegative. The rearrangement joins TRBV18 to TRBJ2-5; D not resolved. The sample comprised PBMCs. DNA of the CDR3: TGTGCCAGCTCACCTAAAGAGACCCAGTACTTC. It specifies CASSPKETQYF.